Listed below are T cell receptor beta chains from one sample, sequenced in a study of blood T cell repertoires in COVID-19. Method: immunoSEQ multiplex PCR; TCRdb's copy keeps in-frame clones and lacks some. The repertoire consists of roughly 250,000 clones, with around nine tenths occurring once and the leading ten covering approximately 2%. Sequencing was performed on PBMCs or T cells enriched from blood (not recorded which). These receptors were collected from a woman aged 18-29 years who had recovered from COVID-19. The CDR3 runs from the conserved cysteine through the conserved F or W. A D gene is named only where the DNA matches it firmly. Expanded clones are given a class, and other clones once, few, many or no size at all.

CDR3 DNA	CDR3 protein	J gene	D gene	clone size	V gene
TGTGCCAGCAGCATTAGGGACAGCGGAGCTGGAAACACCATATATTTT	CASSIRDSGAGNTIYF	TRBJ1-3	TRBD1	NA	TRBV9
TGTGCCAGCAGCCAAGCCCACCTCAGGGCAGATACGCAGTATTTT	CASSQAHLRADTQYF	TRBJ2-3	NA	NA	TRBV3-1/TRBV3-2
TGTGCCAGCAGCACCCCGGGGGCAGATACGCAGTATTTT	CASSTPGADTQYF	TRBJ2-3	NA	few	TRBV7-9
TGTGCCAGCAGCTTAGCTCGGTCGGTTCCAGGTTCCTCCTACGAGCAGTACTTC	CASSLARSVPGSSYEQYF	TRBJ2-7	NA	NA	TRBV7-8
TGTGCCAGCAGTTTAATTCAGGGGGCGCCTCCTGAAGCTTTCTTT	CASSLIQGAPPEAFF	TRBJ1-1	TRBD1	NA	TRBV28
TGCGCCAGCAGCTTGGGGGACAGGGGCTCTGAAGCTTTCTTT	CASSLGDRGSEAFF	TRBJ1-1	TRBD1	NA	TRBV5-1
TGTGCCAGCAGCCGCTTGGGGGGGGGTAGCTCCTATAATTCACCCCTCCACTTT	CASSRLGGGSSYNSPLHF	TRBJ1-6	NA	NA	TRBV3-1/TRBV3-2
TGCGCCAGCAGCTTGGATCCGGGTACGACTCAGCCCCAGCATTTT	CASSLDPGTTQPQHF	TRBJ1-5	NA	NA	TRBV5-1
TGCAGCGTTGTTAATAGCGGGAGGGAAGCGTTCTTC	CSVVNSGREAFF	TRBJ2-1	TRBD2	NA	TRBV29-1
TGCGCCAGCAGCCAGGTGACAGGGGAGCAAGAGACCCAGTACTTC	CASSQVTGEQETQYF	TRBJ2-5	TRBD1	NA	TRBV4-1
TGTGCCATCAGTGAGTCAATGAGATATGAGCAGTTCTTC	CAISESMRYEQFF	TRBJ2-1	NA	NA	TRBV10-3
TGTGCCAGCAGCCAGGATTTCTACGAGCAGTACTTC	CASSQDFYEQYF	TRBJ2-7	NA	NA	TRBV6-5
TGTGCCAGCAGCGTTGGCGGGCTTGGAAACACCATATATTTT	CASSVGGLGNTIYF	TRBJ1-3	NA	NA	TRBV9
TGTGCCAGTACTAGCGGGGGGGCCAATGAGCAGTTCTTC	CASTSGGANEQFF	TRBJ2-1	TRBD2	NA	TRBV19
TGTGCCAGCAGCCTAGGGACATCCCAGGAAGCTTTCTTT	CASSLGTSQEAFF	TRBJ1-1	NA	NA	TRBV11-3
TGCGCCAGCAGCTTGGGAGGGACTAACTCGTGGAATGAGCAGTTCTTC	CASSLGGTNSWNEQFF	TRBJ2-1	TRBD2	NA	TRBV5-1
TGTGCCAGCAGTGAAGAACAGTCTGATGAAAAACTGTTTTTT	CASSEEQSDEKLFF	TRBJ1-4	NA	NA	TRBV2
TGTGCCAGTAGTATATCGCAGGGTTCGGGTGAAAAACTGTTTTTT	CASSISQGSGEKLFF	TRBJ1-4	NA	NA	TRBV19
TGCGCCAGCAGCCAACCCCAGGGGAATGGCTACACCTTC	CASSQPQGNGYTF	TRBJ1-2	NA	NA	TRBV4-1
TGTGCCAGCACTCAGGACAGTAGCTCCTATAATTCACCCCTCCACTTT	CASTQDSSSYNSPLHF	TRBJ1-6	NA	once	TRBV11-2
TGTGCCAGCAGTTTATCGGGGGGGGCTGGAGCTTTCTTT	CASSLSGGAGAFF	TRBJ1-1	NA	NA	TRBV27
TGTGCCACCAGCAGGGGGGGGTACGTTGAAGGCTACACCTTC	CATSRGGYVEGYTF	TRBJ1-2	NA	NA	TRBV15
TGTGCCAGCTCGGCGGCTCCTAACTATGGCTACACCTTC	CASSAAPNYGYTF	TRBJ1-2	NA	NA	TRBV12-3/TRBV12-4
TGTGCCAGCAGTCTACGGATAGGACAGGGAACTGGCTACACCTTC	CASSLRIGQGTGYTF	TRBJ1-2	TRBD1	NA	TRBV6-2/TRBV6-3